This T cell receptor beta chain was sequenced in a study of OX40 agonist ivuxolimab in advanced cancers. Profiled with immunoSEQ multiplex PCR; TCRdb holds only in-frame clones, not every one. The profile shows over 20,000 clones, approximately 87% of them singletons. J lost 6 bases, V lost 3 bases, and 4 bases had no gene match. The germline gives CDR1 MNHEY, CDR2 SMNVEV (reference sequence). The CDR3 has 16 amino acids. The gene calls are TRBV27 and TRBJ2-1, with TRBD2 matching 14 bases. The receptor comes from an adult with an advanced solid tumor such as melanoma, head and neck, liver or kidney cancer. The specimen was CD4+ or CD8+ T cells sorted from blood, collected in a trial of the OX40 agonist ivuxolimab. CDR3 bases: TGTGCCAGCAGTTTCGTCGGGACTAGCGGGGGCAATGAGCAGTTCTTC. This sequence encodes CASSFVGTSGGNEQFF.